Listed below are T cell receptor beta chains from one sample, sequenced in a study of blood T cell repertoires in COVID-19. Clones were sequenced by immunoSEQ multiplex PCR, and TCRdb holds only the in-frame ones, with some missing. The profile covers 80,000 to 100,000 clones, with over 70% appearing a single time and 4.4% taken by the ten largest. The sequencing sample was made of peripheral blood. These TCRs come from a man in his 60s with acute or convalescent COVID-19. CDR3s include the opening cysteine and the closing phenylalanine or tryptophan. The D gene is left open where the match is weak. Clone size is not always given. Where it is, it says once, few, many or a class for expanded clones.

>NA|TRBV10-3|TRBJ1-1|12|NA
TGTGCCACCACTCAAGGGGAAACTGAAGCTTTCTTT
CATTQGETEAFF
>NA|TRBV5-6|TRBJ2-3|15|NA
TGTGCCAGCAGCTTGGGACAGATGAAAACAGATACGCAGTATTTT
CASSLGQMKTDTQYF
>NA|TRBV10-2|TRBJ1-1|13|NA
TGCGCCAGCAGTGAAGCTGTAAACACTGAAGCTTTCTTT
CASSEAVNTEAFF
>NA|TRBV7-9|TRBJ2-7|13|NA
TGTGCCAGCAGGCCATCCAGGGTTAACGAGCAGTACTTC
CASRPSRVNEQYF
>NA|TRBV3-1/TRBV3-2|TRBJ2-2|18|TRBD1
TGTGCCAGCAGCCAAGTAGCAGGGGGACGTTTGAACACCGGGGAGCTGTTTTTT
CASSQVAGGRLNTGELFF
>NA|TRBV28|TRBJ1-1|15|TRBD1
TGTGCCAGCAGTTTCGACAGGGGTTTGAACACTGAAGCTTTCTTT
CASSFDRGLNTEAFF
>NA|TRBV10-3|TRBJ1-2|14|NA
TGTGCCATCAGCCAAGGGAGTGATAACTATGGCTACACCTTC
CAISQGSDNYGYTF
>few|TRBV5-1|TRBJ1-1|14|TRBD1
TGCGCCAGCAGTTCCCAGGGGGGGAACACTGAAGCTTTCTTT
CASSSQGGNTEAFF
>NA|TRBV30|TRBJ1-1|13|NA
TGTGCCTGGAGTGTACAGGGTTTCACTGAAGCTTTCTTT
CAWSVQGFTEAFF
>NA|TRBV18|TRBJ1-1|15|NA
TGTGCCAGCTCATTCTTTCAGGGGACGAACACTGAAGCTTTCTTT
CASSFFQGTNTEAFF
>NA|TRBV19|TRBJ2-3|18|TRBD2
TGTGCCAGTAGTATCAGAGATCGCACTAGCGCCCGTACAGATACGCAGTATTTT
CASSIRDRTSARTDTQYF
>NA|TRBV10-3|TRBJ2-2|15|TRBD2
TGTGCCATCAGTGCTAGCGGAATTAACACCGGGGAGCTGTTTTTT
CAISASGINTGELFF
>NA|TRBV19|TRBJ2-7|14|TRBD1
TGTGCCAGTAGTATAGCCAGGGGGAACTACGAGCAGTACTTC
CASSIARGNYEQYF
>NA|TRBV5-6|TRBJ1-3|16|TRBD1
TGTGCCAGCAGCAGGACAGGACTTAACTCTGGAAACACCATATATTTT
CASSRTGLNSGNTIYF
>NA|TRBV27|TRBJ1-5|13|NA
TGTGCCAGCAGACCACGGAGCAATCAGCCCCAGCATTTT
CASRPRSNQPQHF
>NA|TRBV27|TRBJ1-1|11|NA
TGTGCCAGCAGGGGGCGCGATAAAGCTTTCTTT
CASRGRDKAFF
>NA|TRBV19|TRBJ2-7|15|NA
TGTGCCAGTAGTATAGATATTGGACAGAACTACGAGCAGTACTTC
CASSIDIGQNYEQYF
>NA|TRBV10-3|TRBJ1-2|12|NA
TGTGCCATCAGTGAGTCGTCCGGTGGCTACACCTTC
CAISESSGGYTF
>NA|TRBV5-4|TRBJ2-3|15|NA
TGTGCCAGCAGCTTGGGGGGCATCAGCACAGATACGCAGTATTTT
CASSLGGISTDTQYF
>NA|TRBV18|TRBJ1-1|13|NA
TGTGCCAGCTCACCCACAGGAAACACTGAAGCTTTCTTT
CASSPTGNTEAFF
>NA|TRBV15|TRBJ2-7|16|TRBD2
TGTGCCACCAGCAGAGATAGCGGGGGGGAGACCTACGAGCAGTACTTC
CATSRDSGGETYEQYF
>NA|TRBV9|TRBJ2-5|15|TRBD2
TGTGCCAGCAGTGCCCAAGCGGGGGGCGGGGAGACCCAGTACTTC
CASSAQAGGGETQYF
>NA|TRBV2|TRBJ1-1|16|TRBD1
TGTGCCAGCAGTTGGGGACAGGGGTGGGTGAACACTGAAGCTTTCTTT
CASSWGQGWVNTEAFF
>NA|TRBV2|TRBJ2-1|19|TRBD2
TGTGCCAGGGGGACGCTAGCGGGGACCCTTCTCATGACCTACAATGAGCAGTTCTTC
CARGTLAGTLLMTYNEQFF
>NA|TRBV7-9|TRBJ1-2|11|NA
TGTGCCAGCAGCTTCGTTGGCGGCTACACCTTC
CASSFVGGYTF
>NA|TRBV7-2|TRBJ2-7|16|NA
TGTGCCAGCAGCTTAGCGGGAGGCTACAGCTCCTACGAGCAGTACTTC
CASSLAGGYSSYEQYF
>NA|TRBV28|TRBJ2-7|12|NA
TGTGCCAGCAGAATTGGGGGGTACGAGCAGTACTTC
CASRIGGYEQYF
>few|TRBV9|TRBJ2-1|15|NA
TGTGCCAGCAGCCCTAGCTGGGGCTCCTACAATGAGCAGTTCTTC
CASSPSWGSYNEQFF
>NA|TRBV5-1|TRBJ2-2|15|NA
TGCGCCAGCAGCCACGAGGACAAATCGAGGGGGGAGCTGTTTTTT
CASSHEDKSRGELFF
>NA|TRBV6-5|TRBJ2-7|14|TRBD1
TGTGCCAGCAGGCGGACAGGGGAATACTACGAGCAGTACTTC
CASRRTGEYYEQYF
>NA|TRBV5-1|TRBJ1-5|13|TRBD1
TGCGCCAGCAGCTCCGACAGGGGTCAGCCCCAGCATTTT
CASSSDRGQPQHF
>NA|TRBV4-1|TRBJ2-5|14|NA
TGCGCCAGCAGCCAAGTGAGGGCACAAGAGACCCAGTACTTC
CASSQVRAQETQYF
>few|TRBV5-4|TRBJ1-1|15|TRBD1
TGTGCCAGCAGCTCGGGACAGGGGTGGAACACTGAAGCTTTCTTT
CASSSGQGWNTEAFF
>NA|TRBV7-9|TRBJ1-1|12|NA
TGTGCCAGCAGCCCCGAGGCCCGTGAAGCTTTCTTT
CASSPEAREAFF
>once|TRBV6-5|TRBJ2-7|15|TRBD1
TGTGCCAGCAGCGGCCGGGACAGGGGAGTGTGGGAGCAGTACTTC
CASSGRDRGVWEQYF
>NA|TRBV19|TRBJ2-2|15|NA
TGTGCCAGTAGACCCCAGGGCATAAACACCGGGGAGCTGTTTTTT
CASRPQGINTGELFF
>NA|TRBV5-5|TRBJ1-3|17|NA
TGTGCCAGCAGCTGGGCCGGGGACTTAAGCTCTGGAAACACCATATATTTT
CASSWAGDLSSGNTIYF
>NA|TRBV7-2|TRBJ1-3|17|NA
TGTGCCAGCAGCCCACAAATTCTAGCTACCTCTGGAAACACCATATATTTT
CASSPQILATSGNTIYF
>NA|TRBV19|TRBJ1-5|15|NA
TGTGCCAGTATCGGTCGGGGTCTAGGCAATCAGCCCCAGCATTTT
CASIGRGLGNQPQHF
>NA|TRBV21-1|TRBJ1-4|16|NA
TGTGCCAGCAGCATTTCTTCCCCCGCAACTAATGAAAAACTGTTTTTT
CASSISSPATNEKLFF
>few|TRBV7-9|TRBJ1-3|16|TRBD1
TGTGCCAGCAGCTTAAGACAGGGACCCTCTGGAAACACCATATATTTT
CASSLRQGPSGNTIYF
>NA|TRBV6-6|TRBJ1-5|14|NA
TGTGCCAGCAGTTACGAGGAGCCCAATCAGCCCCAGCATTTT
CASSYEEPNQPQHF
>NA|TRBV5-1|TRBJ2-5|15|TRBD2
TGCGCCAGCCGGAAAGTGGGGGAGGGAAAGGAGACCCAGTACTTC
CASRKVGEGKETQYF
>NA|TRBV7-3|TRBJ2-7|13|NA
TGTGCCAGCAGCCCGGACATGCGTGGCGAGCAGTACTTC
CASSPDMRGEQYF
>NA|TRBV19|TRBJ2-2|14|NA
TGTGCCAGTAGTACCATTTCGAACACCGGGGAGCTGTTTTTT
CASSTISNTGELFF
>NA|TRBV7-2|TRBJ2-5|16|NA
TGTGCCAGCAGCTTAGTCGGGACACGAGAACAAGAGACCCAGTACTTC
CASSLVGTREQETQYF
>NA|TRBV12-3/TRBV12-4|TRBJ2-7|12|NA
TGTGCCAGCAGTTCCTCTGCCTACGAGCAGTACTTC
CASSSSAYEQYF
>NA|TRBV19|TRBJ1-1|15|TRBD1
TGTGCCAGTACCGGGACAGGGACGCTGAACACTGAAGCTTTCTTT
CASTGTGTLNTEAFF
>once|TRBV19|TRBJ2-2|14|TRBD2
TGTGCCAGTAGGCTCGGGGGAGGGACCGGGGAGCTGTTTTTT
CASRLGGGTGELFF
>NA|TRBV28|TRBJ2-7|13|TRBD2
TGTGCCAGCTCAGCGGGATTTAGTTACGAGCAGTACTTC
CASSAGFSYEQYF
>once|TRBV2|TRBJ2-7|13|TRBD2
TGTGCCAGCCTCGCGGGAGGTGCCGACGAGCAGTACTTC
CASLAGGADEQYF
>NA|TRBV15|TRBJ1-2|13|TRBD1
TGTGCCACCAGCAGAACAGGGGGCTATGGCTACACCTTC
CATSRTGGYGYTF
>NA|TRBV18|TRBJ2-3|18|TRBD1
TGTGCCAGCTCACGAACCCCAACCGGGACAGGAAGCACAGATACGCAGTATTTT
CASSRTPTGTGSTDTQYF
>NA|TRBV7-2|TRBJ1-6|13|NA
TGTGCCAGCAGCTTAGCCGAGGACAGACCCCTCCACTTT
CASSLAEDRPLHF